This entry concerns a single TCR beta chain. This receptor's antigen is unknown. It may be a read error: a sequence one base away is much more abundant. Amplification of TCR beta CDR3 regions was carried out from RNA transcripts. The first round of RT-PCR for the TCR CDR3 was performed with the HTBI primer set and the Qiagen OneStep RT-PCR kit. The libraries were constructed in a second round of multiplex PCR and then size-selected and purified. Libraries were sequenced paired-end with 100 bp reads on an Illumina HiSeq2000. Per the authors' processing: SOAPnuke was used to process the raw data, throwing out any read that contained adapters or uncalled bases, had a mean Phred below 15, or lacked an exact constant-primer or identifier match. High-quality paired reads were merged with COPE v1.2.5, and unique nucleotide sequences were defined as clonotypes. MiTCR v1.1 was used to align the clonotypes against IMGT TRBV, TRBD and TRBJ reference segments. Analysis was restricted to V-J combinations with a frequency above 0.0001, which covered roughly 99% of repertoires. A TCS score was defined as the ratio between F50 (clonal expansion) and ExV (chaos), using BLOSUM62-based TCRdist between CDR3 peptides within each V-J. Welch's t-statistics and random forest reduced around 520 V-J features to fewer than 15, which were used in a naive Bayes classifier (R e1071). TCRdb took the public reads, trimmed them with fastp at Q25, ran MiXCR for clone calling and kept in-frame beta chains. Rows matching on CDR3 protein sequence are summarized as one entry with the most common DNA and genes. TCRdb, not the authors, supplied the V and J calls. The sample has fewer than 500,000 distinct CDR3 sequences on record, around an eighth of them singletons. Clones ranked in the top ten supply under 25% of the sample.

This specimen belongs to a study of T cells in Graves' hyperthyroidism and ophthalmopathy (dated by TCRdb to the late 2010s). Looking at the study overall: Peripheral blood was sampled at the time of initial diagnosis, prior to any treatment. A discovery cohort of approximately 97 patients, 43 with Graves' ophthalmopathy and approximately 55 with stable Graves' hyperthyroidism, was used to find distinguishing TCR V-J signatures. Prospective prediction of ophthalmopathy was tested in an independent validation cohort of 18 hyperthyroidism patients and around 16 patients who later progressed to ophthalmopathy. The 75 to 100 discovery patients were divided at random into training and test sets in a 7:3 ratio. The study also compared thyroid tissue and blood T-cell repertoires from more than five Graves' hyperthyroidism patients. After blood sampling, hyperthyroidism patients were treated with methimazole at a starting dose of 30 mg daily, and ophthalmopathy patients were treated with high-dose intravenous methylprednisolone. The paper describes TCR Vbeta CDR3 sequencing of about 140 peripheral blood samples, made up of 43 ophthalmopathy patients, approximately 76 hyperthyroidism patients and around 17 progressor patients.

The junction carries 11 bases between V and J, which are trimmed by 3 bases and 3 bases respectively. CDR1 MNHGY and CDR2 SVAAGI are derived from the germline V gene. Including cysteine and phenylalanine, the CDR3 has 14 amino acids. The retained sequence is limited to the CDR3, 42 bases, with the frame set at the first base. Study-wide findings and limitations: In validation, the model predicted progression to ophthalmopathy a median of 6.5 months before onset, with over 60% sensitivity and roughly 79% specificity. Ophthalmopathy was separated from stable hyperthyroidism by a 13 V-J signature model, with over 85% sensitivity and 81% to 83% specificity obtained in cross-validation and 80%/75% obtained in testing. Most expanded thyroid clonotypes (frequency above 0.001) were also detected in blood, a finding suggesting that blood repertoires may reflect thyroid immune responses. Sample size was not statistically predetermined, and blinding of investigators to group allocation was not performed.

Hyperthyroidism patients were newly diagnosed, with disease duration under 2 months, and aged 18 to 65 years. Patients with uncontrolled infections, other autoimmune diseases, pregnancy or lactation were excluded. Diagnoses were established on the basis of clinical symptoms, serum thyroxine and TRAb, thyroid ultrasound, and orbital computed tomography. Blood from progressor patients was collected at the time of first diagnosis with hyperthyroidism, before any ophthalmopathy symptoms had appeared. PBMCs were separated from roughly 10 ml of fresh peripheral blood using Ficoll-Paque density gradient centrifugation. Patients classed as progressors first received a Graves' hyperthyroidism diagnosis and then went on to develop ophthalmopathy during follow-up. Total RNA was extracted using Trizol reagent, and RNA quality was assessed on an Agilent 2100 Bioanalyzer.

Recombination joined TRBV6-9 with TRBJ1-1; tentative D gene TRBD1, with 5 bases matching. Sequenced material: blood. This clonotype was obtained from a man younger than 40 with Graves' hyperthyroidism that later progressed to Graves' ophthalmopathy. The CDR3 region: CASSYKDMDTEAFF. In nucleotides, the sequence is TGTGCCAGCAGTTACAAGGACATGGACACTGAAGCTTTCTTT.